The subject of this entry is one T cell receptor beta chain. This sample was included in a study of blood T cell repertoires in COVID-19. Study background: The origin of the acute and convalescent COVID-19 samples was the United States, Italy and Spain. The cDNA or gDNA used as material had been derived from T cells, B-cell-depleted T cells, or PBMCs.

Methods used by the authors: Amplified reference gene primers provided the basis for estimating nucleated cell counts. Generated by immunoSEQ multiplex PCR, the TCRdb table keeps only in-frame clones and is missing some. The DNA gave D and trimming, while V, J and clone size come from that table. Of about 34,000 clones in the sample, roughly 73% were seen once. V lost 6 bases and J 1 base, leaving 12 bases between the germline ends. This CDR3 comprises 15 residues. Germline lookup yields CDR1 SNHLY and CDR2 FYNNEI. This receptor was obtained from a man older than 75 with active or convalescent COVID-19. The sample consisted of peripheral blood. This chain joins TRBV2 and TRBJ2-2; D remains ambiguous. The CDR3, as DNA: TGTGCCAGCAGCCGAGACGCAGGGAACACCGGGGAGCTGTTTTTT. It codes for CASSRDAGNTGELFF.